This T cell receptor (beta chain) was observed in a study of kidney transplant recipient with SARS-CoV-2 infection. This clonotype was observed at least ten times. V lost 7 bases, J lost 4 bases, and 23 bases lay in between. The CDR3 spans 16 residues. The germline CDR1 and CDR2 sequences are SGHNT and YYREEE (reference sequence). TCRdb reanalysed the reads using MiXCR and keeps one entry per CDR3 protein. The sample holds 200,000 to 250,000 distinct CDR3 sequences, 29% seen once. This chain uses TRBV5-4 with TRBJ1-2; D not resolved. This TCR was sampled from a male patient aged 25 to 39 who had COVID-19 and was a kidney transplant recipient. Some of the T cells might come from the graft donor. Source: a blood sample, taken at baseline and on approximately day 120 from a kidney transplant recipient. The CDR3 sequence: CASGSNVPGKTYGYTF. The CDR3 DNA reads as TGTGCCAGCGGGTCCAACGTACCAGGAAAGACCTATGGCTACACCTTC.